A selection of T cell receptor beta chains follows, all from one sample in a study of CD8+CD57+ T cells in acquired aplastic anemia. Via MiXCR, TCRdb re-called the reads, giving one row per CDR3 protein. The table lists 160,000 or so distinct CDR3 sequences, around 48% of them singletons. The sequenced sample consisted of sorted CD4+, CD8+, or CD8+CD57+ T cells (not recorded which) from PBMCs. These receptors all stem from a human donor with aplastic anemia. Each CDR3 is given with its conserved first and last residue. Each record gives: V gene, clone size, CDR3 length, D gene, J gene, CDR3 protein, CDR3 DNA. The D gene is left open where the match is weak. Rows give clone size only sometimes, using once, few, many, or a class for an expanded clone.

TRBV4-2	-	15	TRBD2	TRBJ2-1	CASSPLAGAKDEQFF	TGTGCCAGCAGCCCTCTAGCGGGGGCGAAAGATGAGCAGTTCTTC
TRBV11-2	-	18	TRBD1	TRBJ1-1	CASSTTPGQGGIGTEAFF	TGTGCCAGCAGCACTACCCCGGGACAGGGCGGGATAGGCACTGAAGCTTTCTTT
TRBV4-3	-	14	-	TRBJ1-2	CASSPNQGSYGYTF	TGCGCCAGCAGCCCGAATCAGGGATCCTATGGCTACACCTTC
TRBV5-1	many	15	-	TRBJ2-7	CASSRTPGHSYEQYF	TGCGCCAGCAGCAGGACACCGGGACACTCCTACGAGCAGTACTTC
TRBV2	few	15	TRBD1	TRBJ1-2	CASSPGTGLNYGYTF	TGTGCCAGCAGTCCAGGGACAGGACTAAACTATGGCTACACCTTC
TRBV5-5	many	15	-	TRBJ2-3	CASSLGLRRVDTQYF	TGTGCCAGCAGCTTGGGGCTCCGCCGTGTAGATACGCAGTATTTT
TRBV6-6	-	14	TRBD2	TRBJ2-7	CASNPSGSGHEQYF	TGTGCCAGCAATCCTAGCGGGAGCGGCCACGAGCAGTACTTC
TRBV10-3	-	15	TRBD1	TRBJ1-2	CAISADITGGRGYTF	TGTGCCATCAGTGCCGATATAACAGGGGGCCGTGGCTACACCTTC
TRBV5-5	-	15	TRBD1	TRBJ1-5	CASSRGQGSNQPQHF	TGTGCCAGCAGCCGGGGACAGGGGAGCAATCAGCCCCAGCATTTT
TRBV5-6	-	16	-	TRBJ1-4	CASSDGQENFNEKLFF	TGTGCCAGCAGCGACGGTCAGGAGAACTTTAATGAAAAACTGTTTTTT
TRBV7-9	many	15	TRBD1	TRBJ2-2	CASSFKQGLTGELFF	TGTGCCAGCAGCTTCAAACAGGGGCTCACCGGGGAGCTGTTTTTT
TRBV10-2	many	14	-	TRBJ1-1	CASSEQGGSTEAFF	TGCGCCAGCAGTGAGCAGGGCGGGAGCACTGAAGCTTTCTTT
TRBV5-4	-	15	TRBD1	TRBJ2-7	CASSFPGQGNYEQYF	TGTGCCAGCAGCTTCCCGGGACAGGGGAACTACGAGCAGTACTTC
TRBV20-1	few	16	-	TRBJ2-1	CSAIQGGGATYNEQFF	TGCAGTGCAATACAGGGGGGGGGGGCCACCTACAATGAGCAGTTCTTC
TRBV10-3	-	14	-	TRBJ2-3	CAISVRGRTDTQYF	TGTGCCATCAGTGTTCGGGGTCGAACAGATACGCAGTATTTT
TRBV29-1	-	11	-	TRBJ1-2	CSVGGSGGYTF	TGCAGCGTTGGTGGGTCTGGGGGCTACACCTTC
TRBV7-7	few	11	-	TRBJ2-5	CSRQVGETQYF	TGTTCCCGGCAAGTCGGCGAGACCCAGTACTTC
TRBV10-3	-	16	-	TRBJ2-2	CASSPRVKLNTGELFF	TGTGCCAGCAGCCCCCGGGTCAAATTGAACACCGGGGAGCTGTTTTTT
TRBV7-2	-	15	TRBD1	TRBJ2-7	CASSLVWTGDYEQYF	TGTGCCAGCAGCTTAGTCTGGACAGGAGACTACGAGCAGTACTTC
TRBV6-1	-	16	-	TRBJ1-5	CASNKEAPHSNQPQHF	TGTGCCAGCAACAAAGAGGCGCCTCATAGCAATCAGCCCCAGCATTTT
TRBV7-9	-	17	TRBD2	TRBJ2-1	CASSVGTSGGKDNEQFF	TGTGCCAGCAGCGTCGGGACTAGCGGGGGGAAAGACAATGAGCAGTTCTTC
TRBV7-3	many	13	-	TRBJ2-7	CASSRLAFHEQYF	TGTGCCAGCAGCCGCCTAGCGTTCCACGAGCAGTACTTC
TRBV15	few	15	TRBD1	TRBJ2-5	CATSRGTGGQETQYF	TGTGCCACCAGCAGAGGGACAGGGGGCCAAGAGACCCAGTACTTC
TRBV5-1	-	16	TRBD1	TRBJ1-1	CASSLTGQGANTEAFF	TGCGCCAGCAGCTTGACCGGACAGGGGGCGAACACTGAAGCTTTCTTT
TRBV14	many	14	TRBD1	TRBJ2-7	CASSPRQGAHEQYF	TGTGCCAGCAGCCCCCGACAGGGAGCCCACGAGCAGTACTTC
TRBV11-1	many	15	-	TRBJ2-1	CASSLVGQGTNEQFF	TGTGCCAGCAGCTTAGTTGGGCAGGGGACGAATGAGCAGTTCTTC
TRBV14	-	12	-	TRBJ2-3	CASSYQTDTQYF	TGTGCCAGCAGCTACCAGACAGATACGCAGTATTTT
TRBV14	few	12	TRBD2	TRBJ2-3	CASRASGYTQYF	TGTGCCAGCAGGGCTAGCGGCTATACGCAGTATTTT
TRBV29-1	-	13	TRBD2	TRBJ2-3	CSVESDSGGAQYF	TGCAGCGTTGAATCGGATAGCGGGGGGGCGCAGTATTTT
TRBV7-3	-	14	TRBD1	TRBJ2-2	CASSRTGAGRELFF	TGTGCCAGCAGTCGGACAGGGGCGGGCAGGGAGCTGTTTTTT
TRBV2	few	13	TRBD2	TRBJ2-7	CAITGLDSYEQYF	TGTGCCATAACGGGACTAGACTCCTACGAGCAGTACTTC
TRBV10-2	-	16	TRBD2	TRBJ2-2	CASSELAGDLTGELFF	TGCGCCAGCAGTGAGCTAGCGGGGGACCTCACCGGGGAGCTGTTTTTT
TRBV19	-	13	TRBD1	TRBJ1-5	CASADRSYQPQHF	TGTGCCAGTGCGGACAGGAGTTATCAGCCCCAGCATTTT
TRBV7-9	many	15	TRBD2	TRBJ2-1	CASSLEGGGVVEQFF	TGTGCCAGCAGCTTAGAGGGCGGGGGGGTGGTTGAGCAGTTCTTC
TRBV10-3	many	13	-	TRBJ1-2	CAIAVTGNYGYTF	TGTGCCATCGCAGTCACAGGGAACTATGGTTACACCTTC
TRBV2	few	11	-	TRBJ1-2	CASSLLYGYTF	TGTGCCAGCAGCCTCCTTTATGGCTACACCTTC
TRBV10-3	few	11	-	TRBJ2-3	CASSYRDTQYF	TGTGCCAGCAGCTACCGAGATACGCAGTATTTT
TRBV5-8	medium-sized	14	-	TRBJ2-1	CASSLGESYNEQFF	TGTGCCAGCAGCTTGGGTGAGTCCTACAATGAGCAGTTCTTC
TRBV6-1	-	18	TRBD2	TRBJ2-5	CASSPLPLLADPQETQYF	TGTGCCAGCAGTCCCCTTCCCTTACTAGCGGACCCTCAAGAGACCCAGTACTTC
TRBV7-3	many	16	TRBD1	TRBJ2-1	CASSPSDRGGYNEQFF	TGTGCCAGCAGCCCTTCGGACAGGGGGGGTTACAATGAGCAGTTCTTC